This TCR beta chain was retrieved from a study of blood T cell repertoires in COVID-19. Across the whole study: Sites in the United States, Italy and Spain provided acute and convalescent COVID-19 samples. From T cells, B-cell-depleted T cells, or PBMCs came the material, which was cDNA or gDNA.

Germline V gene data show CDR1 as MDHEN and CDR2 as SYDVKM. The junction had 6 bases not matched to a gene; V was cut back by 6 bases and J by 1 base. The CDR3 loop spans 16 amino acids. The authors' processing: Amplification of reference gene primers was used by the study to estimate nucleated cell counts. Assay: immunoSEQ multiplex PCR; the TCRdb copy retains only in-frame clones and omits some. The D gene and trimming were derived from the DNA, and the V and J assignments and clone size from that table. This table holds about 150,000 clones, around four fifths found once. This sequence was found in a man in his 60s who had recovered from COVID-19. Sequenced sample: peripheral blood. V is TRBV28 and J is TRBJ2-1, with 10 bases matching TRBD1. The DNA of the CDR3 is TGTGCCAGCAGGGTCGGACAGGGGGAATCCTACAATGAGCAGTTCTTC. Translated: CASRVGQGESYNEQFF.